This TCR beta chain is from a study of molecular identifiers for immune sequencing clone quantification. MiXCR, run by TCRdb on the PCR reads, gives a single entry per CDR3 protein. The sample holds approximately 590,000 distinct CDR3 sequences, over 25% seen once. Deletions cut 2 bases from V and 1 base from J, with 9 bases between. Per germline, CDR1 PRHDT and CDR2 FYEKMQ (reference sequence). CDR3 size: 15 residues. The sample taken for sequencing was naive CD8+ T cells from blood, with Jurkat cell RNA spiked in. As to subset: FACS-sorted CD8+CD4-CCR7+CD45RA+ naive T cells. V and J are TRBV13 and TRBJ1-3; tentatively, D is TRBD1 (5 bases). The receptor's source is a human donor in good health. Some libraries in this study had Jurkat cell RNA spiked in. The CDR3 loop reads CASSLRGLSGNTIYF. CDR3 bases: TGTGCCAGCAGCTTAAGGGGTCTATCTGGAAACACCATATATTTT.